Below are 10 T cell receptor beta chains sequenced from a single sample in a study of blood T cell repertoires in COVID-19. The table came from immunoSEQ multiplex PCR; TCRdb's copy has only in-frame clones and leaves some out. This table has some 700,000 clones, just under 90% appearing once. Sequences were obtained from peripheral blood. The receptors originated from a young woman with acute or convalescent COVID-19.

This chain connects TRBV19 to TRBJ1-1; tentative D call: TRBD1 (6 bases). V was clipped by 7 bases and J by 5 bases, with 17 bases between them. The CDR3 is made up of 14 amino acids. The germline gives CDR1 LNHDA, CDR2 SQIVND (reference sequence). The CDR3 region has the DNA TGTGCCAGTAACCCCACAGGGTTGGGGACTGAAGCTTTCTTT. It codes for CASNPTGLGTEAFF.

This clone was seen only once. The sample holds other DNA sequences that translate to the same CDR3. The gene calls are TRBV5-1 and TRBJ2-5; 8 nucleotides agree with TRBD2. The germline V gene encodes CDR1 SGHRS and CDR2 YFSETQ. V lost 0 bases to trimming and J lost 5 bases; unmatched junction nucleotides: 3. The CDR3 contains 14 residues. The CDR3 loop reads CASSLAGGRETQYF. DNA of the CDR3: TGCGCCAGCAGCTTGGCGGGGGGGCGGGAGACCCAGTACTTC.

The chain links TRBV6-5 to TRBJ2-3, with 7 nucleotides matching TRBD2. The germline V gene encodes CDR1 MNHEY and CDR2 SVGAGI. The CDR3 is 14 residues long. With V trimmed by 7 bases and J by 4 bases, 8 bases remained unmatched. CDR3 nucleotide sequence: TGTGCCAGCATCCTAGCGGTCGGGGCAGATACGCAGTATTTT. Translation: CASILAVGADTQYF.

The genes are TRBV19 and TRBJ2-2; TRBD2 might be the D (5 bases). Germline CDR1 and CDR2: LNHDA and SQIVND (reference sequence). The CDR3 covers 14 residues. V lost 2 bases, J lost 4 bases, and 8 bases lay in between. CDR3 DNA: TGTGCCAGTAGTATACCGGGGAGCACCGGGGAGCTGTTTTTT. The encoded protein is CASSIPGSTGELFF.

V and J are TRBV11-2 and TRBJ1-1; 7 positions agree with TRBD1. The CDR3 covers 15 residues. The ends lost 2 bases at V and 0 bases at J; junction bases unmatched: 3. Per germline, CDR1 SGHAT and CDR2 FQNNGV. In DNA, the CDR3 is TGTGCCAGCAGCTTACAGACAGGGATGAACACTGAAGCTTTCTTT. Its protein product is CASSLQTGMNTEAFF.

The V call is TRBV2, the J call TRBJ2-7; D is possibly TRBD2 (6 bases). The V end was cut by 3 bases, the J end by 4 bases, with 13 bases between. There are 14 residues in the CDR3. Germline assignment: CDR1 SNHLY and CDR2 FYNNEI. The CDR3 DNA reads as TGTGCCAGCAGTGAGCGGGACGAGGGTTACGAGCAGTACTTC. Its protein is CASSERDEGYEQYF.

The chain uses TRBV28 and TRBJ1-2; D remains unclear. In germline, CDR1 is MDHEN, CDR2 SYDVKM. Trimming removed 2 bases at V and 2 bases at J, with 12 bases between. CDR3 length: 15 amino acids. CDR3 sequence reads: CASSLSPTGNYGYTF. Here the CDR3 DNA reads TGTGCCAGCAGTTTAAGCCCGACTGGGAACTATGGCTACACCTTC.

The gene calls are TRBV11-2 and TRBJ1-2; TRBD1 matches 7 bases. The length of the CDR3 is 14 residues. V gave up 4 bases and J gave up 4 bases; unmatched junction bases: 6. Germline CDR1 reads SGHAT; CDR2 reads FQNNGV. In DNA form, the CDR3 reads TGTGCCAGCAGCTCGGTTCGACAGGGCTATGGCTACACCTTC. This gives the protein CASSSVRQGYGYTF.

The gene calls are TRBV15 and TRBJ1-1; possible D gene TRBD1, 6 bases. Trimming left V 8 bases short and J 4 bases short, with 14 bases between. The CDR3 is 13 amino acids. The germline V gene encodes CDR1 LNHNV and CDR2 YYDKDF (reference sequence). In nucleotides, the CDR3 is TGTGCCACCCCGGGACACAGGAGCACTGAAGCTTTCTTT. It translates to CATPGHRSTEAFF.

V gene TRBV27 combines with J gene TRBJ1-5; D uncertain. This CDR3 spans 14 amino acids. Per germline, CDR1 MNHEY and CDR2 SMNVEV (reference sequence). Trimming took off 3 bases at V and 2 bases at J, with 8 bases between the two ends. CDR3 nucleotides: TGTGCCAGCAGTTTGGCATATGGCAATCAGCCCCAGCATTTT. This encodes CASSLAYGNQPQHF.